Each of the 10 T cell receptor beta chains below was sequenced from the same sample in a study of spatial heterogeneity in lung cancer. TCRdb analysed the 5' RACE reads with MiXCR anew, one entry per CDR3 protein. Found here are tens of thousands of distinct CDR3 sequences, under 5.5% of them singletons; the top ten hold roughly a tenth. Overall study results and limits: Tumors with more nonsynonymous mutations had more expanded intratumoral alpha and beta TCRs.

Noted time point: sample taken at primary tumor resection. Which antigens these TCRs recognize remains unknown. The input for sequencing was lung tumor tissue, taken at surgery. These receptors were taken from a male donor with early-stage non-small cell lung cancer.

The rearrangement links TRBV5-6 to TRBJ1-2; D gene ambiguous. The CDR3 totals 14 residues. The V end lost 4 bases, the J end lost 8 bases, and 18 bases lay between the germline ends. The V gene's germline CDR1 is SGHDT and CDR2 YYEEEE. In DNA form, the CDR3 reads TGTGCCAGCAGCCCCCAGACCCGGACCAGGGGCTACACCTTC. Protein sequence: CASSPQTRTRGYTF.

Notes on this clonotype: A much larger clone differs by one base, so this may be a read error. The chain carries TRBV2 and TRBJ2-2; D is undetermined. CDR3 length: 14 residues. V lost 4 bases to trimming and J lost 1 base, with 7 bases between them. The V gene's germline CDR1 is SNHLY and CDR2 FYNNEI. The CDR3, as DNA: TGTGCCAGCAGTGCTCGGCAGAACACCGGGGAGCTGTTTTTT. Translation: CASSARQNTGELFF. Full variable domain (outside the CDR3, taken from reference TRBV2 and TRBJ2-2): EPEVTQTPSHQVTQMGQEVILRCVPISNHLYFYWYRQILGQKVEFLVSFYNNEISEKSEIFDDQFSVERPDGSNFTLKIRSTKLEDSAMYFCASSARQNTGELFFGEGSRLTVL.

By its share, this clonotype is large. This CDR3 is CASSFAQHTDTQYF. As DNA, the CDR3 is TGTGCCAGCAGTTTCGCTCAACACACAGATACGCAGTATTTT. The chain couples TRBV12-3 or TRBV12-4 to TRBJ2-3; unclear D gene. V was pared by 3 bases and J by 2 bases, with 9 bases between. The CDR3 is made up of 14 amino acids.

This clonotype was seen ten or more times. The chain carries TRBV28 and TRBJ1-4, with D perhaps TRBD1 (5 bases). The CDR3 has 14 amino acids. Trimming stripped 7 bases from V and 8 bases from J, with 17 bases between. Looked up from germline, CDR1 is MDHEN and CDR2 is SYDVKM. In DNA, the CDR3 is TGTGCCAGCATTTCTAGGGGAAGGGACGAAAAACTGTTTTTT. Protein sequence: CASISRGRDEKLFF.

This clonotype occurred many times. The chain couples TRBV4-1 to TRBJ1-2; maybe TRBD1 (5 bases). Germline CDR1 is MGHRA and CDR2 is YSYEKL. V was cut by 0 bases and J by 1 base, with 9 bases left in between. This CDR3 spans 15 amino acids. The CDR3 DNA is TGCGCCAGCAGCCAAGAACTCAGGGATAACTATGGCTACACCTTC. Protein sequence: CASSQELRDNYGYTF.

A note on this clonotype: A read error may explain this, as a much larger clone is one base away. The chain couples TRBV7-2 to TRBJ2-7, with D hard to call. Looked up from germline, CDR1 is SGHTA and CDR2 is FQGNSA. The CDR3 length is 12 residues. CDR3 region: CASSLNAYAQYF. Written as DNA, the CDR3 is TGTGCCAGCAGCTTAAATGCCTACGCGCAGTACTTC.

This clonotype was recorded at least ten times. CDR3 amino acids: CSGRGEQGSYEQYF. CDR3 nucleotide sequence: TGCAGCGGACGAGGGGAACAGGGCTCCTACGAGCAGTACTTC. The chain uses TRBV20-1 and TRBJ2-7; D may be TRBD1 (6 bases). CDR3 length: 14 residues. Germline assignment: CDR1 DFQATT and CDR2 SNEGSKA (reference sequence).

This clonotype has a count of ten or more. This chain joins TRBV25-1 and TRBJ2-7, with 8 bases lining up with TRBD1. The trim removed 3 bases at V and 0 bases at J, leaving 4 bases unmatched. The CDR3 consists of 15 residues. Germline CDR1 reads MGHDK; CDR2 reads SYGVNS. The CDR3 region has the DNA TGTGCCAGCAGTGATGACAGGGGCCCCTCCTACGAGCAGTACTTC. Amino acid sequence: CASSDDRGPSYEQYF.

This clonotype came up a few times. The chain uses TRBV30 and TRBJ1-2; D may be TRBD1 (5 bases). The CDR3 contains 13 residues. Germline V gives CDR1 GTSNPN, CDR2 SVGIG (reference sequence). Trimming cost V 0 bases and J 4 bases, with 9 bases left between them. The CDR3 nucleotides read TGTGCCTGGAGTGTAATGGGGGGCTATGGCTACACCTTC. Translating gives CAWSVMGGYGYTF. Based on the CDR3 plus reference TRBV30 and TRBJ1-2, the full variable domain is SQTIHQWPATLVQPVGSPLSLECTVEGTSNPNLYWYRQAAGRGLQLLFYSVGIGQISSEVPQNLSASRPQDRQFILSSKKLLLSDSGFYLCAWSVMGGYGYTFGSGTRLTVV.

This clonotype was detected a few times. This rearrangement joins TRBV20-1 to TRBJ2-7; 12 bases are a match to TRBD2. This CDR3 spans 17 amino acids. Trimming took 4 bases from V and 4 from J; bases not matched to a gene: 14. Germline V lookup: CDR1 DFQATT, CDR2 SNEGSKA (reference sequence). The CDR3 nucleotides are TGCAGTGCTATTCTAGCGGGGGGGCTAATCTCCGGGTACGAGCAGTACTTC. Translated: CSAILAGGLISGYEQYF.